Listed below are T cell receptor beta chains from one sample, sequenced in a study of T cell responses to AZD1222 COVID-19 vaccine. Measured with immunoSEQ multiplex PCR; TCRdb has only the in-frame clones, and not every one. The profile shows 30,000 to 35,000 clones, 78% of them singletons. The sample consisted of peripheral blood, taken 28 days after the second AZD1222 dose. The receptors shown here come from an adult who received the AZD1222 COVID-19 vaccine. CDR3s include the opening cysteine and the closing phenylalanine or tryptophan. Each record gives: clone size, V gene, D gene, CDR3 length, J gene, CDR3 protein, CDR3 DNA. D genes are given only for firm matches. Clone size is shown for a subset of rows, as once, few, many or a class of expanded clone.

.	TRBV24-1	.	12	TRBJ2-1	CATSELSREQFF	TGTGCCACCAGTGAACTGAGTCGCGAGCAGTTCTTC
.	TRBV27	.	13	TRBJ2-5	CASSLLYQETQYF	TGTGCCAGCAGTCTCCTCTACCAAGAGACCCAGTACTTC
few	TRBV2	.	13	TRBJ2-7	CARSRGVTYEQYF	TGTGCCAGGAGCAGAGGCGTTACCTACGAGCAGTACTTC
.	TRBV7-3	TRBD2	15	TRBJ2-1	CASSPTGSGINEQFF	TGTGCCAGCAGCCCCACGGGTAGCGGGATCAATGAGCAGTTCTTC
.	TRBV2	.	12	TRBJ1-2	CASSYDRHGYTF	TGTGCCAGCAGTTACGACAGGCATGGCTACACCTTC
.	TRBV19	.	17	TRBJ1-3	CASSPSPGEFFGNTIYF	TGTGCCAGTAGTCCTTCCCCAGGGGAGTTCTTTGGAAACACCATATATTTT
.	TRBV24-1	.	14	TRBJ2-2	CATSDLGSTGELFF	TGTGCCACCAGTGATTTGGGGAGCACCGGGGAGCTGTTTTTT
.	TRBV6-1	TRBD1	16	TRBJ1-2	CASSDLWTGVFYGYTF	TGTGCCAGCAGTGATCTTTGGACAGGGGTCTTCTATGGCTACACCTTC
.	TRBV27	TRBD1	14	TRBJ1-2	CASSFPDRAYGYTF	TGTGCCAGCAGTTTCCCTGACAGGGCCTATGGCTACACCTTC
.	TRBV5-1	.	18	TRBJ1-1	CASSLGPQVLAEGVGAFF	TGCGCCAGCAGCTTGGGCCCACAGGTATTGGCGGAGGGCGTAGGAGCTTTCTTT
.	TRBV7-6	.	13	TRBJ2-2	CASSLTATGELFF	TGTGCCAGCAGCTTGACAGCTACCGGGGAGCTGTTTTTT
.	TRBV7-9	TRBD1	16	TRBJ2-5	CASSLGDRGLQETQYF	TGTGCCAGCAGCCTCGGGGACAGGGGACTCCAAGAGACCCAGTACTTC
.	TRBV28	TRBD1	12	TRBJ2-5	CASRDRGRAQYF	TGTGCCAGCAGGGACAGGGGTAGGGCCCAGTACTTC
few	TRBV28	.	15	TRBJ1-1	CASRLMATLRTEAFF	TGTGCCAGCAGGCTGATGGCTACTTTAAGGACTGAAGCTTTCTTT
.	TRBV7-2	.	14	TRBJ2-3	CASSLSGLTDTQYF	TGTGCCAGCAGCTTATCGGGGCTCACAGATACGCAGTATTTT
.	TRBV24-1	.	14	TRBJ1-2	CATSEAAPPYGYTF	TGTGCCACCAGTGAAGCAGCTCCGCCCTATGGCTACACCTTC
.	TRBV28	TRBD1	13	TRBJ1-2	CASSSGQGQGYTF	TGTGCCAGCAGCTCCGGACAGGGGCAGGGCTACACCTTC
.	TRBV6-5	.	16	TRBJ1-2	CASSLKYRATNYGYTF	TGTGCCAGCAGTTTAAAATACAGGGCGACTAACTATGGCTACACCTTC
.	TRBV18	.	15	TRBJ2-2	CASSPTQEVTGELFF	TGTGCCAGCTCACCCACCCAGGAAGTCACCGGGGAGCTGTTTTTT
.	TRBV19	.	14	TRBJ1-5	CASSRTALNQPQHF	TGTGCCAGTAGCCGGACAGCCCTCAATCAGCCCCAGCATTTT
.	TRBV5-1	TRBD2	15	TRBJ2-1	CASSSTSGTYNEQFF	TGCGCCAGCAGCTCCACTAGCGGTACCTACAATGAGCAGTTCTTC
.	TRBV5-8	.	16	TRBJ2-5	CASSPWARAGQETQYF	TGTGCCAGCAGCCCTTGGGCGCGGGCGGGCCAAGAGACCCAGTACTTC
once	TRBV6-1	TRBD2	16	TRBJ2-2	CASSEPSGRPPGELFF	TGTGCCAGCAGTGAACCTAGCGGGAGGCCTCCCGGGGAGCTGTTTTTT
.	TRBV6-5	.	15	TRBJ1-2	CASSYNRGRGYGYTF	TGTGCCAGCAGTTACAACCGGGGCAGGGGATATGGCTACACCTTC
medium-sized	TRBV7-3	TRBD2	16	TRBJ2-1	CASSTLAGGAYNEQFF	TGTGCCAGCAGTACTCTAGCGGGAGGGGCCTACAATGAGCAGTTCTTC
.	TRBV19	.	15	TRBJ1-5	CASTDLPNSNQPQHF	TGTGCCAGTACGGACCTACCTAATAGCAATCAGCCCCAGCATTTT
.	TRBV19	.	17	TRBJ1-2	CASSAPLRRDTYYGYTF	TGTGCCAGTAGTGCCCCTCTCCGCCGGGACACTTACTATGGCTACACCTTC
.	TRBV5-8	.	17	TRBJ2-1	CASSLGTGVSSYNEQFF	TGTGCCAGCAGCTTGGGTACAGGTGTGAGCTCCTACAATGAGCAGTTCTTC
few	TRBV3-1/TRBV3-2	.	14	TRBJ2-3	CASSTPGETDTQYF	TGTGCCAGCAGCACTCCGGGGGAAACAGATACGCAGTATTTT
.	TRBV4-1	.	16	TRBJ2-3	CASSQDPPGTTDTQYF	TGCGCCAGCAGCCAAGATCCTCCCGGTACCACAGATACGCAGTATTTT